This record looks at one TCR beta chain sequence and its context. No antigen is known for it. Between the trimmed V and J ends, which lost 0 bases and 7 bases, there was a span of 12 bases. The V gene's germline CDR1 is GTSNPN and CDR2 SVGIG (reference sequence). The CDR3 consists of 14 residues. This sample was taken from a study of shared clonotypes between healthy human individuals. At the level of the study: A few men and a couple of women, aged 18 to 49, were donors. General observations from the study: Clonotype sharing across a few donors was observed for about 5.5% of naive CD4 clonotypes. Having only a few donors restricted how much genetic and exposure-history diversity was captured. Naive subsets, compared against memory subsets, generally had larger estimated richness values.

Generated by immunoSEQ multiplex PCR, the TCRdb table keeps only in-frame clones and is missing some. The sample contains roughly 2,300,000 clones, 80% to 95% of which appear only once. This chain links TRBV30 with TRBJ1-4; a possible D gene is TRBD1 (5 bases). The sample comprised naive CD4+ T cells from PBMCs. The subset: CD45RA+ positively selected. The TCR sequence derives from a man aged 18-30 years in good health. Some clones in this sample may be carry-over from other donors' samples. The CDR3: CAWSVSRVSEKLFF. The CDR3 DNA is TGTGCCTGGAGTGTCAGCAGGGTCAGTGAAAAACTGTTTTTT.